The rows below give T cell receptor beta chains drawn from one sample of a study of T cells after yellow fever vaccination. TCRdb re-analysed the 5' RACE reads in MiXCR, keeping a single row per CDR3 protein. Among more than 80,000 distinct CDR3 sequences, about 6% were seen once, and the ten largest hold about 41%. This material consisted of CD8+ T cells sorted from PBMCs, taken 10 days after the yellow fever booster vaccination. The receptors stem from a young man who received the YFV17D yellow fever vaccine. CDR3s include the opening cysteine and the closing phenylalanine or tryptophan. The D gene is left open where the match is weak. Size tells how often a clone was seen (once, few, many) or the class of an expanded clone, and some rows leave it out.

cdr3_length | clone_size | d_call | j_call | v_call | cdr3_nt | cdr3_aa
17 | - | - | TRBJ2-4 | TRBV7-2 | TGTGCCAGCAGCTTAATTAGGGCGGGGCTAGCCAAAAACATTCAGTACTTC | CASSLIRAGLAKNIQYF
15 | many | - | TRBJ2-6 | TRBV12-3/TRBV12-4 | TGTGCCAGCGGGGAAGCGGGCTCTGGGGCCAACGTCCTGACTTTC | CASGEAGSGANVLTF
16 | once | - | TRBJ2-2 | TRBV10-2 | TGCGCCAGCAGTGAGTTGGAGGGTGTGGGCACCGGGGAGCTGTTTTTT | CASSELEGVGTGELFF
17 | few | - | TRBJ2-5 | TRBV5-6 | TGTGCCAGCAGCTTGGCCGGGCAGATAGGGGCGAAAGAGACCCAGTACTTC | CASSLAGQIGAKETQYF
15 | - | TRBD1 | TRBJ1-5 | TRBV12-3/TRBV12-4 | TGTGCCAGCAGTTTCGGGACAGGGAACAATCAGCCCCAGCATTTT | CASSFGTGNNQPQHF
12 | - | - | TRBJ2-5 | TRBV4-2 | TGTGCCAGCAGCCAAGACCAAGAGACCCAGTACTTC | CASSQDQETQYF
14 | - | - | TRBJ2-1 | TRBV4-2 | TGTGCCAGCAGTGTGCCAGAAAAATACAATGAGCAGTTCTTC | CASSVPEKYNEQFF
15 | few | TRBD2 | TRBJ2-5 | TRBV13 | TGTGCCAGCAGCTCCCTCCGGGGGGGACGAGAGACCCAGTACTTC | CASSSLRGGRETQYF
12 | few | TRBD1 | TRBJ2-1 | TRBV12-3/TRBV12-4 | TGTGCCATCCTCACAGGGGGCATTGAGCAGTTCTTC | CAILTGGIEQFF
15 | - | - | TRBJ1-5 | TRBV4-1 | TGCGCCAGCAGCCAAACGGATAAGAGCAATCAGCCCCAGCATTTT | CASSQTDKSNQPQHF
16 | medium-sized | - | TRBJ2-1 | TRBV7-8 | TGTGCCAGCAGCCCGGGGTTTGGGGACAAGAACAATGAGCAGTTCTTC | CASSPGFGDKNNEQFF
15 | few | - | TRBJ1-2 | TRBV7-3 | TGTGCCAGCAGCTTAACTCCAGGGAGGTATCCTGGCTACACCTTC | CASSLTPGRYPGYTF
17 | - | - | TRBJ2-4 | TRBV29-1 | TGCAGCGTTTCCCCGGGGGCCTTGCCCCTAGCCAAAAACATTCAGTACTTC | CSVSPGALPLAKNIQYF
15 | few | TRBD1 | TRBJ1-6 | TRBV5-1 | TGCGCCAGCAGCTCCTACACAGGGGAGGCTTCACCCCTCCACTTT | CASSSYTGEASPLHF
13 | - | - | TRBJ1-2 | TRBV12-3/TRBV12-4 | TGTGCCAGCAGTTTGGACACTTTCTATGGCTACACCTTC | CASSLDTFYGYTF
15 | many | TRBD2 | TRBJ2-3 | TRBV4-3 | TGCGCCAGCAGCCAAGATAGGGACTACACAGATACGCAGTATTTT | CASSQDRDYTDTQYF
13 | few | TRBD1 | TRBJ1-1 | TRBV12-3/TRBV12-4 | TGTGCCAGCAGTCCGGGACAGCGAAATGAAGCTTTCTTT | CASSPGQRNEAFF
15 | few | - | TRBJ2-1 | TRBV9 | TGTGCCAGCACTAGAGGGGGAGTTCTCTACAATGAGCAGTTCTTC | CASTRGGVLYNEQFF
18 | many | TRBD2 | TRBJ2-5 | TRBV10-3 | TGTGCCATCAGTGAGTCGGTAGCGGGGGGAAAAAAACAAGAGACCCAGTACTTC | CAISESVAGGKKQETQYF
15 | - | - | TRBJ2-6 | TRBV10-3 | TGTGCCATCAGTGAGACAGGGTCTGGGGCCAACGTCCTGACTTTC | CAISETGSGANVLTF
14 | many | TRBD1 | TRBJ2-2 | TRBV7-9 | TGTGCCAGCGCGGACAGGGCCTACACCGGGGAGCTGTTTTTT | CASADRAYTGELFF
14 | few | - | TRBJ1-4 | TRBV4-1 | TGCGCCAGCAGTCCTAATCGGTTTCGGGAAAAACTGTTTTTT | CASSPNRFREKLFF
15 | few | - | TRBJ2-1 | TRBV7-8 | TGTGCCAGCAGCTTACGGGGGGCGGGACTCAATGAGCAGTTCTTC | CASSLRGAGLNEQFF
17 | - | TRBD2 | TRBJ2-5 | TRBV20-1 | TGCAGTGCTAGTGGGGGACTAGCGGGGGGCAATCAAGAGACCCAGTACTTC | CSASGGLAGGNQETQYF
16 | - | TRBD2 | TRBJ2-3 | TRBV3-1 | TGTGCCAGCAGCCAAGGAATTCGGGGGGTCACAGATACGCAGTATTTT | CASSQGIRGVTDTQYF
15 | few | - | TRBJ1-5 | TRBV5-8 | TGTGCCAGCAGCCCGGCAGTGGGGGGCAATCAGCCCCAGCATTTT | CASSPAVGGNQPQHF
14 | few | TRBD1 | TRBJ2-7 | TRBV20-1 | TGCAGTGCTCGAGGACAGGGCCCCTCATGGGAGCAGTACTTC | CSARGQGPSWEQYF
16 | many | TRBD2 | TRBJ2-5 | TRBV4-2 | TGTGCCAGCAGCCAGGAACTAGCGGCCCCCCAAGAGACCCAGTACTTC | CASSQELAAPQETQYF
14 | few | - | TRBJ2-7 | TRBV6-6 | TGTGCCAGCAGTTACGGGGTATACTCCTACGAGCAGTACTTC | CASSYGVYSYEQYF
15 | - | - | TRBJ1-6 | TRBV5-1 | TGCGCCAGCAGCTGGGGACGGGGGAATAATTCACCCCTCCACTTT | CASSWGRGNNSPLHF
15 | - | - | TRBJ1-2 | TRBV4-3 | TGCGCCAGCAGCCAAGATGCGGCGACATTCTATGGCTACACCTTC | CASSQDAATFYGYTF
14 | few | - | TRBJ2-7 | TRBV9 | TGTGCCAGCAGCGTGGAATCGGCGGTGGGCGAGCAGTACTTC | CASSVESAVGEQYF
15 | many | TRBD1 | TRBJ2-1 | TRBV6-2/TRBV6-3 | TGTGCCAGCAGTCCGGGACAGGCAGAGTACAATGAGCAGTTCTTC | CASSPGQAEYNEQFF
16 | few | - | TRBJ2-5 | TRBV4-1 | TGCGCCAGCAGCCACAGCGAAGGGGGAACCCAAGAGACCCAGTACTTC | CASSHSEGGTQETQYF